The T cell receptor (beta chain) under discussion was sequenced for a study of OX40 agonist ivuxolimab in advanced cancers. CDR3 length equals 15 residues. CDR1 and CDR2 from the germline V gene are MNHEY and SVGAGI. Trimming removed 0 bases at V and 2 bases at J, with 11 bases between. Clones were sequenced by immunoSEQ multiplex PCR, and TCRdb holds only the in-frame ones, with some missing. The sample consists of tens of thousands of clones, 70% to 90% of them appearing once. The specimen was CD4+ or CD8+ T cells sorted from blood, collected in a trial of the OX40 agonist ivuxolimab. The chain is built from TRBV6-5 and TRBJ2-7; no firm D call. This receptor was obtained from an adult with an advanced solid tumor such as melanoma, head and neck, liver or kidney cancer. CDR3 loop: CASSYSRQAPYEQYF. CDR3 coding DNA: TGTGCCAGCAGTTACTCGCGTCAGGCACCCTACGAGCAGTACTTC.